A single sample gave rise to the 20 T cell receptor beta chains below, sequenced in a study of blood T cell repertoires in COVID-19. TCRdb's copy holds only in-frame clones and misses some; the assay was immunoSEQ multiplex PCR. The sample shows 200,000 to 250,000 clones, about nine tenths of them seen only once. The sequencing sample was made of PBMCs or T cells enriched from blood (not recorded which). The receptor source for this set is a young woman who had recovered from COVID-19.

This clone was detected once. This chain joins TRBV28 and TRBJ2-1; 7 bases are a match to TRBD2. This CDR3 comprises 14 residues. Trimming took 4 bases from V and 3 from J; bases not matched to a gene: 3. Germline assignment: CDR1 MDHEN and CDR2 SYDVKM. The CDR3 loop reads CASSWRGNYNEQFF. The CDR3 DNA reads as TGTGCCAGCAGTTGGCGGGGGAACTACAATGAGCAGTTCTTC. Together with reference TRBV28 and TRBJ2-1, the CDR3 gives the full variable domain: DVKVTQSSRYLVKRTGEKVFLECVQDMDHENMFWYRQDPGLGLRLIYFSYDVKMKEKGDIPEGYSVSREKKERFSLILESASTNQTSMYLCASSWRGNYNEQFFGPGTRLTVL.

This sequence joins TRBV28 and TRBJ1-1; the D is unclear. Trimming cost V 7 bases and J 0 bases, with 12 bases left between them. Per the germline V gene, CDR1 is MDHEN and CDR2 is SYDVKM. The length of the CDR3 is 14 residues. The chain's CDR3 is CASNSGSLNTEAFF. The CDR3 DNA sequence: TGTGCCAGCAATTCGGGGTCTTTGAACACTGAAGCTTTCTTT. The variable domain in full, completed from reference TRBV28 and TRBJ1-1, reads DVKVTQSSRYLVKRTGEKVFLECVQDMDHENMFWYRQDPGLGLRLIYFSYDVKMKEKGDIPEGYSVSREKKERFSLILESASTNQTSMYLCASNSGSLNTEAFFGQGTRLTVV.

The rearrangement joins TRBV5-1 to TRBJ1-2; D not resolved. V lost 0 bases to trimming and J lost 1 base, with 13 bases between them. From germline, CDR1 is SGHRS and CDR2 YFSETQ. The length of the CDR3 is 16 residues. CDR3 nucleotides: TGCGCCAGCAGCTTGGCAGCTCGGACTGTTAACTATGGCTACACCTTC. It codes for CASSLAARTVNYGYTF.

This chain joins TRBV19 and TRBJ1-1, with 7 bases fitting TRBD1. The CDR3 consists of 15 residues. V lost 5 bases and J lost 5; bases outside the gene matches: 11. Germline V CDR1 and CDR2: LNHDA, SQIVND (reference sequence). For the CDR3, the DNA is TGTGCCAGTAGTCGGCGGACAGGCCTCGCTACTGAAGCTTTCTTT. As protein: CASSRRTGLATEAFF.

In DNA form, the CDR3 reads TGTGCCAGCAGCGCAGGAGGACAGGCTGTCTATGGCTACACCTTC. Residues: CASSAGGQAVYGYTF. V gene TRBV9 combines with J gene TRBJ1-2; 7 positions agree with TRBD1. This CDR3 has 15 amino acids. CDR1 is SGDLS and CDR2 is YYNGEE in the germline V gene. Germline trimming cut 3 bases from V and 4 bases from J; bases unmatched to any gene: 9.

A single count supports this clone. V usage is TRBV7-8 and J usage is TRBJ2-3; no clear D gene. V was cut by 3 bases and J by 2 bases, with 6 bases left in between. CDR1 and CDR2 from the germline V gene are SGHVS and FQNEAQ. The CDR3 extends over 13 amino acids. CDR3 sequence: CASSFGSTDTQYF. The CDR3 DNA reads TGTGCCAGCAGCTTCGGTTCCACAGATACGCAGTATTTT.

The chain employs TRBV13 and TRBJ2-7; D is perhaps TRBD1 (6 bases). Germline loops: CDR1 PRHDT, CDR2 FYEKMQ (reference sequence). This CDR3 region has 15 residues. V lost 5 bases to trimming and J lost 7 bases, with 21 bases between them. The CDR3 loop is CASSSGRDILLEQYF. In DNA, the CDR3 is TGTGCCAGCAGCAGCGGTCGGGACATACTACTAGAGCAGTACTTC.

This clone was seen more than once but under ten times. The rearrangement links TRBV19 to TRBJ2-7; 10 nucleotides agree with TRBD2. Losses at the gene ends were 3 bases for V and 5 bases for J; bases not matched to a gene: 4. CDR3 length: 14 residues. Germline CDR1 is LNHDA and CDR2 is SQIVND (reference sequence). The CDR3 reads CASSIALAGNEQYF. CDR3 nucleotides: TGTGCCAGTAGTATCGCACTAGCGGGAAACGAGCAGTACTTC.

The chain carries TRBV6-5 and TRBJ2-7; weak D call: TRBD1 (6 bases). With 6 bases removed from V and 0 bases from J, the gap between germline ends came to 15 bases. The CDR3 sequence is 15 residues long. Per the germline V gene, CDR1 is MNHEY and CDR2 is SVGAGI. The CDR3 DNA reads TGTGCCAGCAGGTCTGGACGAGGGGGCTCCTACGAGCAGTACTTC. This encodes CASRSGRGGSYEQYF.

V usage is TRBV3-1 (or the pseudogene TRBV3-2) and J usage is TRBJ1-1; D is uncertain. CDR3 size: 15 residues. Trimming took 5 bases from V and 5 from J, leaving 18 bases between them. CDR1 is LGHDT and CDR2 is YNNKEL in the germline V gene (reference sequence). CDR3 sequence: CASSTPGSYGTEAFF. CDR3 DNA sequence: TGTGCCAGCAGCACCCCCGGGTCCTACGGGACTGAAGCTTTCTTT.

V and J are TRBV24-1 and TRBJ1-2; 7 bases are shared with TRBD1. There are 15 residues in the CDR3. Germline CDR1 KGHDR, CDR2 SFDVKD. J gave up 3 bases and V 4 bases, and 7 bases lay outside the gene matches. CDR3 residues: CATSDHGTADYGYTF. CDR3 bases: TGTGCCACCAGTGACCACGGGACAGCAGACTATGGCTACACCTTC.

This chain links TRBV29-1 with TRBJ1-1; D is undetermined. V was clipped by 4 bases and J by 1 base, with 10 bases between them. This CDR3 spans 13 amino acids. The germline gives CDR1 SQVTM, CDR2 ANQGSEA. The DNA for the CDR3 is TGCAGCGTTGGGGCTTCGTGGAACACTGAAGCTTTCTTT. It codes for CSVGASWNTEAFF. Filled out from reference TRBV29-1 and TRBJ1-1, the complete variable domain reads SAVISQKPSRDICQRGTSLTIQCQVDSQVTMMFWYRQQPGQSLTLIATANQGSEATYESGFVIDKFPISRPNLTFSTLTVSNMSPEDSSIYLCSVGASWNTEAFFGQGTRLTVV.

This chain uses TRBV4-3 with TRBJ2-1; 8 positions agree with TRBD2. This CDR3 comprises 16 residues. J was trimmed by 2 bases and V by 0 bases; bases with no gene match: 3. CDR1 is LGHNA, CDR2 YSLEER, per germline. The CDR3 nucleotides are TGCGCCAGCAGCCAAGATCGGGGACTAGCCTACAATGAGCAGTTCTTC. Translating it yields CASSQDRGLAYNEQFF.

V usage is TRBV3-1 (or the pseudogene TRBV3-2) and J usage is TRBJ1-5; 8 bases are shared with TRBD1. The V gene's germline CDR1 is LGHDT and CDR2 YNNKEL (reference sequence). This CDR3 contains 15 residues. The junction had 6 bases not matched to a gene; V was cut back by 4 bases and J by 4 bases. CDR3 sequence reads: CASSPQTGANQPQHF. The DNA for the CDR3 is TGTGCCAGCAGCCCCCAGACAGGGGCGAATCAGCCCCAGCATTTT.

The chain joins TRBV29-1 to TRBJ1-1; 11 nucleotides line up with TRBD1. The J segment lost 1 base and the V segment lost 7 bases, leaving 11 bases of the junction unmatched. CDR3 size: 16 residues. CDR1 and CDR2 from the germline V gene are SQVTM and ANQGSEA. The CDR3 spells CSAWTGGRLWNTEAFF. CDR3 in DNA: TGCAGCGCTTGGACAGGGGGCCGCTTATGGAACACTGAAGCTTTCTTT.

This rearrangement joins TRBV7-9 to TRBJ2-7, with a weak D call TRBD2 (5 bases). Germline CDR1 reads SEHNR; CDR2 reads FQNEAQ (reference sequence). The CDR3 is 12 residues long. Trimming took 8 bases from V and 7 from J, leaving 15 bases between them. As DNA, the CDR3 is TGTGCCAGCGGGTATCCAGAGGGTGAGCAGTACTTC. This encodes CASGYPEGEQYF.

This CDR3 reads CASSVGLAAATGELFF. As DNA, the CDR3 is TGTGCCAGCAGCGTAGGGCTAGCGGCGGCCACCGGGGAGCTGTTTTTT. This chain joins TRBV9 and TRBJ2-2; 7 bases are a match to TRBD2. The germline CDR1 and CDR2 sequences are SGDLS and YYNGEE. The V segment lost 0 bases and the J segment 4 bases; nucleotides outside the gene matches: 6. The CDR3 length is 16 residues.

This clone was recorded a few times. At one end, the junction sequence differs from germline, possibly due to a read error. The rearrangement uses TRBV5-5 and TRBJ1-2; no clear D gene. CDR3 length: 13 residues. CDR1 SGHKS and CDR2 YYEKEE come from the germline V gene (reference sequence). CDR3 sequence reads: CASSLGAVYDYTF. Here the CDR3 DNA reads TGTGCCAGCAGCTTGGGGGCAGTGTATGACTACACCTTC.

The chain has TRBV19 and TRBJ1-5; maybe TRBD1 (6 bases). The CDR3 runs to 15 residues. Germline V gene data show CDR1 as LNHDA and CDR2 as SQIVND (reference sequence). V dropped 4 bases and J dropped 2 bases, with 12 bases sitting between them. CDR3: CASSTSPGGNQPQHF. In nucleotides, the CDR3 is TGTGCCAGTAGTACCTCCCCAGGGGGCAATCAGCCCCAGCATTTT.

This clone was observed a few times. The V call is TRBV21-1, the J call TRBJ1-2; TRBD1 reflects the table's D call only, with no check against the DNA. TRBV21-1 is flagged as a pseudogene. This CDR3 region has 17 residues. The CDR3 loop reads CASSKAFGTGRPYGYTF. CDR3 sequence (DNA): TGTGCCAGCAGCAAAGCTTTTGGAACAGGCCGACCCTATGGCTACACCTTC.